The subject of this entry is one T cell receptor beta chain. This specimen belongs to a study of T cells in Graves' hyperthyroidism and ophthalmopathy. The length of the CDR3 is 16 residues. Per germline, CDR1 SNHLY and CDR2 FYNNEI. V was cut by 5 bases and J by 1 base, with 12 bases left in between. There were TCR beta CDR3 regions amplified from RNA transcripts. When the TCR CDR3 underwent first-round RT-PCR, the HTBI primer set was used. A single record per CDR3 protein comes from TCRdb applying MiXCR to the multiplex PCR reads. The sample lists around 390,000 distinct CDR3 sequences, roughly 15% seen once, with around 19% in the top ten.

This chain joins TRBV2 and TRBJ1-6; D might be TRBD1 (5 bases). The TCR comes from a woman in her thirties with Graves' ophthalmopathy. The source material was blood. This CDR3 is CASSYRFLSYNSPLHF. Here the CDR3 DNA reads TGTGCCAGCAGTTACAGGTTTTTGTCCTATAATTCACCCCTCCACTTT.